This T cell receptor beta chain was recorded in a study of beta chain features in type 1 diabetes. The wider study: Sorted cells examined across all samples numbered 85 million to 130 million. The study's findings and limits: Within the patient group, naive, central memory and Treg TCRB repertoires appeared more similar to each other than within healthy donors. TCRB CDR3s from Type 1 diabetes patients were moderately but significantly shorter in all four CD4+ subsets.

The germline gives CDR1 SGDLS, CDR2 YYNGEE. V lost 4 bases and J lost 7, with 21 bases in between. There are 15 residues in the CDR3. Stem cell-like memory, regulatory, central memory and naive CD4+ cells were sorted via CD45RO/CCR7/CD25/CD127/CD95/CD27. A note on this clone: Its specificity is not known.

The entirety of the isolated RNA underwent reverse transcription, so expressed TCRB transcripts were sequenced. Some clones are missing from TCRdb's copy, which holds only in-frame ones; the method was immunoSEQ multiplex PCR. The data hold 30,000 or so clones, with about 65% observed a single time. The chain employs TRBV9 and TRBJ2-7; D is possibly TRBD2 (5 bases). Specimen: Tregs from blood. This TCR was recovered from a woman in her twenties or thirties with type 1 diabetes. As DNA, the CDR3 is TGTGCCAGCAGCCCCCAGAGATTCCCTAGCAGTGAGCAGTACTTC. Its translation: CASSPQRFPSSEQYF.